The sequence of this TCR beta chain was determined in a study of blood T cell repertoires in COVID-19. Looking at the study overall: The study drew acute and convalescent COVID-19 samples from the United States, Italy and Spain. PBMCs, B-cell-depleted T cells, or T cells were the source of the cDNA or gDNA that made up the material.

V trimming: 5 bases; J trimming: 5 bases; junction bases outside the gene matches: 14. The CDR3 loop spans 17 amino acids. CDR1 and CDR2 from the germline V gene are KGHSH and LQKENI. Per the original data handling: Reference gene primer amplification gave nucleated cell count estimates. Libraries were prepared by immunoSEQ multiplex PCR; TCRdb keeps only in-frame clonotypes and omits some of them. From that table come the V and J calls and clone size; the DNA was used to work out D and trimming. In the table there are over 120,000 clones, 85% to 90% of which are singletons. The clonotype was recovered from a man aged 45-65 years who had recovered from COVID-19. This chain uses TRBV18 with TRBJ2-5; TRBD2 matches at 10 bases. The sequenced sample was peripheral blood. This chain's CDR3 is CASSSPTLAGGLETQYF. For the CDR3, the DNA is TGTGCCAGCTCATCCCCAACCTTAGCGGGGGGTTTGGAGACCCAGTACTTC.